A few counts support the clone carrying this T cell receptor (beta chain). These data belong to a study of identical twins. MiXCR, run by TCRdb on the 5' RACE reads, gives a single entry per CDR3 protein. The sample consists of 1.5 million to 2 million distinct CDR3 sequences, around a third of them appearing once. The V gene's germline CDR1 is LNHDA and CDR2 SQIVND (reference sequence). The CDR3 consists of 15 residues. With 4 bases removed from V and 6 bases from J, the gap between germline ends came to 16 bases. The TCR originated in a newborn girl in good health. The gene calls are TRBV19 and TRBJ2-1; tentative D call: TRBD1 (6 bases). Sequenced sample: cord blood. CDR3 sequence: CASSSRTVSGNEQFF. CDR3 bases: TGTGCCAGTAGTAGCCGGACAGTGTCGGGCAATGAGCAGTTCTTC.